This T cell receptor beta chain was captured by sequencing in a study of blood T cells in healthy people across ages. Study in general: Capture via template switching afforded approximately one barcoded beta molecule per two T cells. The study's findings and limits: It was not possible, with unsorted PBMCs, to conclusively compare naive and antigen-experienced cells. Both higher diversity and more naive CD4+ cells marked long-lived donors when set against aged donors.

The germline gives CDR1 MNHEY, CDR2 SMNVEV (reference sequence). Trimming removed 3 bases from V and 6 bases from J, with 9 bases in between. CDR3 length: 13 amino acids. Primed by a sample-barcoded 5' primer and a J-beta primer mix, a second PCR proceeded for about 7 to 11 cycles. TCRdb reprocessed the 5' RACE reads via MiXCR and lists one record per CDR3 protein. This sample has about 1.4 million distinct CDR3 sequences, with approximately 59% found just once. About this clonotype itself: Its antigen is as yet unknown.

The receptor comes from a man aged 18 to 29 in good health. The gene calls are TRBV27 and TRBJ1-5; D possibly corresponds to TRBD1 (5 bases). Sequenced input: blood. CDR3 sequence: CASSFFGGQPQHF. The CDR3, as DNA: TGTGCCAGCAGTTTTTTTGGGGGTCAGCCCCAGCATTTT.